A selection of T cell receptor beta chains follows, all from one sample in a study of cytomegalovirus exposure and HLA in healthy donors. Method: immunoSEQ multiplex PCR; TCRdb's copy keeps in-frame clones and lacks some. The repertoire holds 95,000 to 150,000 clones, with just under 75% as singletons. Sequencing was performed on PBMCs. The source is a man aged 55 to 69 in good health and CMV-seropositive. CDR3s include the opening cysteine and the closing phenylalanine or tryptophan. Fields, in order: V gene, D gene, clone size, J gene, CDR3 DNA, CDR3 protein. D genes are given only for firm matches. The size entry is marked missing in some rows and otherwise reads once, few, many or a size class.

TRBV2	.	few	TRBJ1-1	TGTGCCAGCAGATTACTAAACACTGAAGCTTTCTTT	CASRLLNTEAFF
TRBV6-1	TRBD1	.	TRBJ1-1	TGTGTGGTGTTGGACAGGGGGTTACCAAACACTGAAGCTTTCTTT	CVVLDRGLPNTEAFF
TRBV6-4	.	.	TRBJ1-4	TGTGCCAGCAGTGACTCGAGAGGAGGAAAACTGTTTTTT	CASSDSRGGKLFF
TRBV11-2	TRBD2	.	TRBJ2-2	TGTGCCAGCAGCTTAAGCGGGGGGGCCACCGGGGAGCTGTTTTTT	CASSLSGGATGELFF
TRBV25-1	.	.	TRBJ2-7	TGTGCCAGCAGTGAATCCCCCCAGTATTACGAGCAGTACTTC	CASSESPQYYEQYF
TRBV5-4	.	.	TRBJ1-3	TGTGCCAGCAGCTATAGGGGTAGTGGAAACACCATATATTTT	CASSYRGSGNTIYF
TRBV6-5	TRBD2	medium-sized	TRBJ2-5	TGTGCCAGCAGTTACTCGATGCGGGGGGAGACCCAGTACTTC	CASSYSMRGETQYF
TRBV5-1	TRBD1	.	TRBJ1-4	TGCGCCAGCAGCTTGCCTTCAGGGGGCGCAGAGGAAAAACTGTTTTTT	CASSLPSGGAEEKLFF
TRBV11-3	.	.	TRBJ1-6	TGTGCCAGCAGCCACAGGGTTAAAGTGGGTTCACCCCTCCACTTT	CASSHRVKVGSPLHF
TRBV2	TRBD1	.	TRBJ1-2	TGTGCCAGCAGTGGTGACAGGGAGCATGGCTACACCTTC	CASSGDREHGYTF
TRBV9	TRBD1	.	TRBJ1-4	TGTGCCAGCAGCCCCGCGTGGTCAGGGGGCGAAAAACTGTTTTTT	CASSPAWSGGEKLFF
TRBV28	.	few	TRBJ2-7	TGTGCCAGCAGTTTATATTTGGGGAGGTGGTACTTC	CASSLYLGRWYF
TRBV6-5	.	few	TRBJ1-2	TGTGCCAGCAGTTACAGCGGCCGGGGAGGGGACTATGGCTACACCTTC	CASSYSGRGGDYGYTF
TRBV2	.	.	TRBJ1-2	TGTGCCAGCTTAATGACCCGGGGGGGGGATGGCTACACCTTC	CASLMTRGGDGYTF
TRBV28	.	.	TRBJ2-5	TGTGCCAGCAGTTTCAGTGGCCAGCAAGAGACCCAGTACTTC	CASSFSGQQETQYF
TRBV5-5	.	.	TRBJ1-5	TGTGCCAGCAGCTCCAACCCGGGACAAACTTTCAATCAGCCCCAGCATTTT	CASSSNPGQTFNQPQHF
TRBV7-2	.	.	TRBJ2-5	TGTGCCAGCAGCTTCGTCCCCCAAGAGACCCAGTACTTC	CASSFVPQETQYF
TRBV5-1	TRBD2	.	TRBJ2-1	TGCGCCAGCATGGACCCTGGGGGGGACAATGAGCAGTTCTTC	CASMDPGGDNEQFF
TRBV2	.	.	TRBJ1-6	TGTGCCAGCAGTCCGGACACTAATTCACCCCTCCACTTT	CASSPDTNSPLHF
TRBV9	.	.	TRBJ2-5	TGTGCCAGCAGCGTAGACCGACTTGCTGAGACCCAGTACTTC	CASSVDRLAETQYF
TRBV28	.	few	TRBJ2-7	TGTGCCAGCAGTTCCGTTTTTCGGGTCTCAGCCGAGCAGTACTTC	CASSSVFRVSAEQYF
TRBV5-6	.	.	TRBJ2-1	TGTGCCAGCAGCTTAGATCCTACGGCCGGGAATGAGCAGTTCTTC	CASSLDPTAGNEQFF
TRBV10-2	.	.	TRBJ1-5	TGCGCCAGCCGTGCGACGGGTGATAGCAATCAGCCCCAGCATTTT	CASRATGDSNQPQHF
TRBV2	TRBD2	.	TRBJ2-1	TGTGCCAGCAGCCGTACTAGCGGGGGGTACAATGAGCAGTTCTTC	CASSRTSGGYNEQFF
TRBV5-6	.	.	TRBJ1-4	TGTGCCAGCAGTCCATTGGGGGCAGGCGAAAAACTGTTTTTT	CASSPLGAGEKLFF
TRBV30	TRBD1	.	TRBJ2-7	TGTGCCTGGACTGACAGGGTCCCCTACGAGCAGTACTTC	CAWTDRVPYEQYF
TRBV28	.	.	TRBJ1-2	TGTGCCAGCAGGATCCGGGACACTAACTATGGCTACACCTTC	CASRIRDTNYGYTF
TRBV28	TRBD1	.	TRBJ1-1	TGTGCCAGCAGTCCCAGGGTTGGCAGGGGGCTGGGAGGAACTGAAGCTTTCTTT	CASSPRVGRGLGGTEAFF
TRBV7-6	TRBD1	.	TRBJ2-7	TGTGCCAGCAGCTTTCACCCGTTTTCGCCCACTACAGGGGACGAGCAGTACTTC	CASSFHPFSPTTGDEQYF
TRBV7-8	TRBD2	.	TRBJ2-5	TGTGCCAGCGGACTAGCGGGGGGTAGGAAGACCCAGTACTTC	CASGLAGGRKTQYF
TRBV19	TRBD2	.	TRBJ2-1	TGTGCCACGTCCATCGGGGGGAGCTCCTACAATGAGCAGTTCTTC	CATSIGGSSYNEQFF
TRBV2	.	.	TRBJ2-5	TGTGCCAGCAGTGAAATGGAGGAGACCCAGTACTTC	CASSEMEETQYF
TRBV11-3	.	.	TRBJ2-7	TGTGCCAGCAGCCCAGCGGAGAGCGCCGAGCAGTACTTC	CASSPAESAEQYF
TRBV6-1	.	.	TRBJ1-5	TGTGCCAGTAATTTACAGGTTAGCAATCAGCCCCAGCATTTT	CASNLQVSNQPQHF
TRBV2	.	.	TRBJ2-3	TGTGCCAGCGGGGGCCCGAGCACAGATACGCAGTATTTT	CASGGPSTDTQYF
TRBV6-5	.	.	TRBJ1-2	TGTGCCAGCAGTTACGAAGGGAGGACTATTCACACCTTC	CASSYEGRTIHTF
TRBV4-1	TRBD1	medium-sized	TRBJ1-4	TGCGCCAGCAGCCAAGCGACAGGGTTGGCGGAAAAACTGTTTTTT	CASSQATGLAEKLFF
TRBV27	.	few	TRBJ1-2	TGTGCCAGCAGCCGTAGGGGTTTCGGCTACACCTTC	CASSRRGFGYTF
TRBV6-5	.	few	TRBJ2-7	TGTGCCAGCAGTTACTCTGGAGGGAACGAGCAGTACTTC	CASSYSGGNEQYF
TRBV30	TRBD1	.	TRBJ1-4	TGTGCCTGGCATCGGGTGGATGACAGGGGGCATGAAAAACTGTTTTTT	CAWHRVDDRGHEKLFF
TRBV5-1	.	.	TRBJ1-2	TGCGCCAGCAGCCCAATGGGGGCTCACTATGGCTACACCTTC	CASSPMGAHYGYTF
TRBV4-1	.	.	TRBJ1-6	TGCGCCAGCAGCCAAGATCAGGGCGGAGATTCACCCCTCCACTTT	CASSQDQGGDSPLHF
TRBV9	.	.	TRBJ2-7	TGTGCCAGCAGCGTAGTAGTCGGAGGAGAGCAGTACTTC	CASSVVVGGEQYF
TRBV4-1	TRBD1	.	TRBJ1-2	TGCGCCAGCAGCCGGTACGGACAGGGGGCAGGTGGCTACACCTTC	CASSRYGQGAGGYTF
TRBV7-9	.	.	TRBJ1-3	TGTGCCAGCAGCCCGGGGGAGTGGAGCATATATTTT	CASSPGEWSIYF
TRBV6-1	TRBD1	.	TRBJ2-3	TGTGCCAGCAGCCCTGGGACAGCCACAGATACGCAGTATTTT	CASSPGTATDTQYF
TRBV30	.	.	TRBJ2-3	TGTGCCTGGAGCGCCCCTTCGGGGTGGGATACGCAGTATTTT	CAWSAPSGWDTQYF
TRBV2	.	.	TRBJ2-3	TGTGCCAGCAGTGCGGGGGACCCTGTTTGGGATACGCAGTATTTT	CASSAGDPVWDTQYF
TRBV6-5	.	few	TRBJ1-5	TGTGCCAGCAGTTACAATCCTCAGACAGCTCAGCCCCAGCATTTT	CASSYNPQTAQPQHF
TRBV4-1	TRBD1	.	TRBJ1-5	TGCGCCAGCAGCCACGTAGGACAGGGGGCTTTCCAGCCCCAGCATTTT	CASSHVGQGAFQPQHF
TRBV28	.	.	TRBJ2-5	TGTGCCAGCAGAATTCTTTATCAAGAGACCCAGTACTTC	CASRILYQETQYF
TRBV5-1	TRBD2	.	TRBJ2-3	TGCGCCAGCAGATGGGAGGGAGGGCCGCAGTATTTT	CASRWEGGPQYF
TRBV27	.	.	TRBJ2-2	TGTGCCAGCAGTTTACGGGGAGAGGCCGGGGAGCTGTTTTTT	CASSLRGEAGELFF
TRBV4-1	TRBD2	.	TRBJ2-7	TGCGCCAGCAGCCAAGCACCTAGCGGGGCCTTCTACGAGCAGTACTTC	CASSQAPSGAFYEQYF
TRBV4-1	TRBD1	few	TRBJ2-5	TGCGCCAGCAGTCCACAGGGGCGGACAAGGGGAACAAGAGGCTCATACTTC	CASSPQGRTRGTRGSYF
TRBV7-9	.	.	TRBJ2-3	TGTGCCAGCAGCTTAGTAGGGGGGGCTCGGACAGATACGCAGTATTTT	CASSLVGGARTDTQYF
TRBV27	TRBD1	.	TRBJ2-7	TGTGCCAGCAGTCCGGTGGGGACAGGGTCCTACGAGCAGTACTTC	CASSPVGTGSYEQYF
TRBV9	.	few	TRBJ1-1	TGTGCCAGCAGCGTAGCGGGGTTGAACACTGAAGCTTTCTTT	CASSVAGLNTEAFF
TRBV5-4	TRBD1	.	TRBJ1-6	TGTGCCAGCAGCTTGGATTTAGGGGACAGTTTTAATTCACCCCTCCACTTT	CASSLDLGDSFNSPLHF
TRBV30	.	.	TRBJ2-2	TGTGCCTGGAGTGTACCCTCCACACGTACCGGGGAGCTGTTTTTT	CAWSVPSTRTGELFF